This TCR beta chain was identified during a study of blood T cells in healthy people across ages. Each sample gave at least 7 million isolated PBMCs. The table lists this clonotype with a few counts. At one of its ends the junction is not consistent with the germline gene, which may arise from a read error. A second PCR, run for about 7 to 11 cycles, used a sample-barcoded 5' primer plus a J-beta primer mix. TCRdb re-analysed the 5' RACE reads in MiXCR, keeping a single row per CDR3 protein. The data contain 1 million or so distinct CDR3 sequences, approximately 25% of them singletons. Germline V CDR1 and CDR2: SGHKS, YYEKEE (reference sequence). The CDR3 length is 15 residues. These data were likewise used in another study, on T cells of mothers and their children. Turning to that study: Sequencing returned over 8.5 million TCR beta CDR3 reads per mother and about 2.9 million per child. For unrelated pairs as for related ones, thymic selection shapes TCR recombination output similarly.

This chain uses TRBV5-5 with TRBJ2-5; weak D call: TRBD2 (6 bases). This TCR came from a girl aged 2-10 years in good health. Specimen: blood. The CDR3 protein is CACSDDQGGEETQYF. The CDR3 DNA follows: TGTGCCTGCAGCGATGACCAGGGAGGTGAAGAGACCCAGTACTTC. Full variable domain (outside the CDR3, taken from reference TRBV5-5 and TRBJ2-5): DAGVTQSPTHLIKTRGQQVTLRCSPISGHKSVSWYQQVLGQGPQFIFQYYEKEERGRGNFPDRFSARQFPNYSSELNVNALLLGDSALYLCACSDDQGGEETQYFGPGTRLLVL.